The T cell receptor (beta chain) described here comes from a study of response to subunit inactivated influenza vaccine. General study points: The authors proposed limited new T cell recruitment per seasonal influenza vaccination.

As regards this clonotype: Its target is not known.

CDR1 is LGHNA, CDR2 YNFKEQ, per germline. The CDR3 contains 16 residues. Germline trimming cut 3 bases from V and 3 bases from J; bases unmatched to any gene: 8. TCRdb independently ran MiXCR on the RT-PCR reads; one entry per CDR3 protein. The sample gives more than 150,000 distinct CDR3 sequences, nearly 9.5% of which show up once; approximately 11% is in the top ten. V is TRBV4-2 and J is TRBJ2-7, with 10 bases lining up with TRBD2. This sequence originates from a man aged 45-65 years who received an inactivated influenza vaccine. The sample here was non-naive T cells sorted from PBMCs, taken on the day of vaccination. The CDR3 DNA sequence: TGTGCCAGCAGCCAGGATCTAGCGGGGGCCCGCTACGAGCAGTACTTC. It codes for CASSQDLAGARYEQYF.